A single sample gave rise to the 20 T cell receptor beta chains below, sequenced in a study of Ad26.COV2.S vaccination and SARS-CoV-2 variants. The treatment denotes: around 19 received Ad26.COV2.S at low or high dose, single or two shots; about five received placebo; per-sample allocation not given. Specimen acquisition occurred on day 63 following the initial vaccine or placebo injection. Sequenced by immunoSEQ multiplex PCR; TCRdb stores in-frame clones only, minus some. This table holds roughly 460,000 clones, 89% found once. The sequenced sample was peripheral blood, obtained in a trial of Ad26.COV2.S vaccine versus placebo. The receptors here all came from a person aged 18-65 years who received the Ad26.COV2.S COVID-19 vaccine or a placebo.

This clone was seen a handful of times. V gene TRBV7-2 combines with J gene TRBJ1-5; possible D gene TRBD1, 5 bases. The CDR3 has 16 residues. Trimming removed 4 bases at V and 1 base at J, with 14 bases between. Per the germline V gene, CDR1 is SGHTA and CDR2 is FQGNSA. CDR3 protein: CASSSLWGDSNQPQHF. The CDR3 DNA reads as TGTGCCAGCAGCTCCCTTTGGGGGGACAGCAATCAGCCCCAGCATTTT.

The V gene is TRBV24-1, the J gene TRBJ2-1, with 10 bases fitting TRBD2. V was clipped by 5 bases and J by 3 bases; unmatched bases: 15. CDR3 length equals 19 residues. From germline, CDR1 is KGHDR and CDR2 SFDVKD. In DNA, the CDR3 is TGTGCCACCAGTGCCGCGCCGCGAACTAGCGGGACCTTCTACAATGAGCAGTTCTTC. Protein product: CATSAAPRTSGTFYNEQFF.

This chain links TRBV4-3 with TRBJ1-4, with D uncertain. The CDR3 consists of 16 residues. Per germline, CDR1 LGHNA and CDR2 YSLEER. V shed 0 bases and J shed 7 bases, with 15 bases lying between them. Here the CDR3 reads CASSQDRNPRLEKLFF. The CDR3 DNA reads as TGCGCCAGCAGCCAAGATCGGAACCCTAGGCTTGAAAAACTGTTTTTT.

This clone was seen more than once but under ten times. The CDR3 DNA sequence: TGCGCCAGCAGCTTGGGGCTCAGGGGTAATTCACCCCTCCACTTT. It encodes CASSLGLRGNSPLHF. This rearrangement joins TRBV5-1 to TRBJ1-6, with D maybe TRBD1 (6 bases). V shed 0 bases and J shed 6 bases, with 10 bases lying between them. Per the germline V gene, CDR1 is SGHRS and CDR2 is YFSETQ. CDR3 length: 15 residues.

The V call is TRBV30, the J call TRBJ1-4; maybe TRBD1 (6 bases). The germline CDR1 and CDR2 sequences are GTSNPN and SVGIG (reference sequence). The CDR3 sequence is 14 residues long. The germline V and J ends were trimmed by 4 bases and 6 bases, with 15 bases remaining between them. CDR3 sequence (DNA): TGTGCCTGGAATGATCAGGGGTTGTATGAAAAACTGTTTTTT. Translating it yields CAWNDQGLYEKLFF.

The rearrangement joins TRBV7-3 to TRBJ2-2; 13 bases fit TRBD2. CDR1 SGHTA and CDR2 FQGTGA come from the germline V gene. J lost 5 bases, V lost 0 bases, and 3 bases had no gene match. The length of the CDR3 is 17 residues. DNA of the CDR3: TGTGCCAGCAGCTTAACGTGGACTAGCGGGAGAACCGGGGAGCTGTTTTTT. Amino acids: CASSLTWTSGRTGELFF. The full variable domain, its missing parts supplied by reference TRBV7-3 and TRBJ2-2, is GAGVSQTPSNKVTEKGKYVELRCDPISGHTALYWYRQSLGQGPEFLIYFQGTGAADDSGLPNDRFFAVRPEGSVSTLKIQRTERGDSAVYLCASSLTWTSGRTGELFFGEGSRLTVL.

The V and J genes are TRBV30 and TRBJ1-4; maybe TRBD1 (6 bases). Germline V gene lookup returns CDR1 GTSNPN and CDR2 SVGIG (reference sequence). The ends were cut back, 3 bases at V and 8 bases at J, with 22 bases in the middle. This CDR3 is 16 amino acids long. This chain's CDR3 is CAWRITGFGWIEKLFF. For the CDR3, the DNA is TGTGCCTGGAGAATTACAGGGTTTGGGTGGATCGAAAAACTGTTTTTT.

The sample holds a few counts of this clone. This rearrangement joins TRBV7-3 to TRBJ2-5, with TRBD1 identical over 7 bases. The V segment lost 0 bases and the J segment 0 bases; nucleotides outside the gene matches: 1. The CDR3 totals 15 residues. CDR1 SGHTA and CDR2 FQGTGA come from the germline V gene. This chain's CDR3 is CASSLTGQNQETQYF. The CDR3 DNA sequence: TGTGCCAGCAGCTTAACGGGACAGAACCAAGAGACCCAGTACTTC.

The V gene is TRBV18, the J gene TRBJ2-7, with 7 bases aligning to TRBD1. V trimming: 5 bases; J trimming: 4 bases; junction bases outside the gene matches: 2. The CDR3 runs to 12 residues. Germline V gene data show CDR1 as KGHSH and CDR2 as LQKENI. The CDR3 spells CASSSGQYEQYF. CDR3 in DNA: TGTGCCAGCTCATCGGGACAGTACGAGCAGTACTTC.

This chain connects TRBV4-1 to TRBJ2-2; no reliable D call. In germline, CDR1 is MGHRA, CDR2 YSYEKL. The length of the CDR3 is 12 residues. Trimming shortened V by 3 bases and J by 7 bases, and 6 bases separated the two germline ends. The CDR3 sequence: CASSQILGELFF. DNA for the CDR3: TGCGCCAGCAGCCAGATACTCGGGGAGCTGTTTTTT.

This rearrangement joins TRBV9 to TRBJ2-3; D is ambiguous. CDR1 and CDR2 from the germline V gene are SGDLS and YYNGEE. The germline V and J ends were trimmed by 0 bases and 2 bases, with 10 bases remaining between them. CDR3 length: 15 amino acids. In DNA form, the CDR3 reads TGTGCCAGCAGCGTAGGGGTCGGTTACACAGATACGCAGTATTTT. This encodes CASSVGVGYTDTQYF.

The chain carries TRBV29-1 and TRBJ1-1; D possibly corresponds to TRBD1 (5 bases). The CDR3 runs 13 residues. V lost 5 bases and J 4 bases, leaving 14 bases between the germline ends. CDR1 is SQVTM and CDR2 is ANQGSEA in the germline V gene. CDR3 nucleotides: TGCAGCGTTTCGGCAGGGAGCGCCACTGAAGCTTTCTTT. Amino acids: CSVSAGSATEAFF.

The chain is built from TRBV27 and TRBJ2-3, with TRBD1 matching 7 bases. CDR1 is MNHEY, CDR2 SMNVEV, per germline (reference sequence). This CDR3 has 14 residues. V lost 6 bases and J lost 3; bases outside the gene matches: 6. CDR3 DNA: TGTGCCAGCAGACCACAGGGGCGGACAGATACGCAGTATTTT. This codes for CASRPQGRTDTQYF.

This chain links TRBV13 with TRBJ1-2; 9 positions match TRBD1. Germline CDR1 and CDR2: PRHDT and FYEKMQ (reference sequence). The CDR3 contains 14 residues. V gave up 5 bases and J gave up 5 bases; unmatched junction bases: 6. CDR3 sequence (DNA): TGTGCCAGCAGCGCGAGACAGGGGGATTATGGCTACACCTTC. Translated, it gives CASSARQGDYGYTF.

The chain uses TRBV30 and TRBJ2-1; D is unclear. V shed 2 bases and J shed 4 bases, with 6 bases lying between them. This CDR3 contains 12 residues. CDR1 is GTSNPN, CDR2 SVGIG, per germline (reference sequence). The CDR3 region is CAWSPQYNEQFF. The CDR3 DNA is TGTGCCTGGAGTCCCCAGTACAATGAGCAGTTCTTC.

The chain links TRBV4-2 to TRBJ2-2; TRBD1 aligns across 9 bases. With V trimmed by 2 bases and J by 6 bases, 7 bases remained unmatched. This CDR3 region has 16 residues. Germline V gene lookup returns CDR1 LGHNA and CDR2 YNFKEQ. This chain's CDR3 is CASSQLGQGSPGELFF. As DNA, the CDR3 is TGTGCCAGCAGCCAACTCGGACAGGGGTCGCCCGGGGAGCTGTTTTTT.

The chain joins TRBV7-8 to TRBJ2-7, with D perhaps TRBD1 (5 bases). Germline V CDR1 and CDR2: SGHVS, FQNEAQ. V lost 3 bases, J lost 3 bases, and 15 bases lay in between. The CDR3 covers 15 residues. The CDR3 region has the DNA TGTGCCAGCAGCTTGGAAACAGGAAATGTCTACGAGCAGTACTTC. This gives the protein CASSLETGNVYEQYF.

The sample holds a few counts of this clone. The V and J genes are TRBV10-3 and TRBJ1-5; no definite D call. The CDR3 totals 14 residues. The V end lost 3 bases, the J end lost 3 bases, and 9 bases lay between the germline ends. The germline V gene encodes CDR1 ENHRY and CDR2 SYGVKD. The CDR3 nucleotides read TGTGCCATCAGTGACGGGCCCCTCAATCAGCCCCAGCATTTT. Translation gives CAISDGPLNQPQHF.

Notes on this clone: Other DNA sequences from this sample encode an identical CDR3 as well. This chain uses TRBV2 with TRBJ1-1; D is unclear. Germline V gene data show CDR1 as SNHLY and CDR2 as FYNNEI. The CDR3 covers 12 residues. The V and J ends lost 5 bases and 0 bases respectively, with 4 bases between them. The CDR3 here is CASSPLNTEAFF. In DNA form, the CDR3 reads TGTGCCAGCAGTCCTTTGAACACTGAAGCTTTCTTT. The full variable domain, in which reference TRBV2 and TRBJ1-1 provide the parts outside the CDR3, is EPEVTQTPSHQVTQMGQEVILRCVPISNHLYFYWYRQILGQKVEFLVSFYNNEISEKSEIFDDQFSVERPDGSNFTLKIRSTKLEDSAMYFCASSPLNTEAFFGQGTRLTVV.

This chain's CDR3 is CASSQRTGMEYEQYF. As DNA, the CDR3 is TGCGCCAGCAGCCAACGGACAGGGATGGAATACGAGCAGTACTTC. This chain links TRBV4-3 with TRBJ2-7; TRBD1 matches at 8 bases. Unmatched junction bases numbered 7, after V lost 2 bases and J lost 4 bases. The CDR3 is 15 residues long. Germline lookup yields CDR1 LGHNA and CDR2 YSLEER.